The clone carrying this T cell receptor (beta chain) was detected a few times. What it binds is unknown. Noted treatment: roughly nine-day PBMC culture with coronavirus spike peptide pools or control peptides (ViraFEST assay). These data originate in a study of vaccination and CD4 T cells after COVID-19. For the study at large: Stimuli were overlapping spike peptide pools of SARS-CoV-2 and three common cold coronaviruses (HCoV-NL63, HCoV-OC43, HCoV-229E).

The CDR3 is 16 amino acids. V lost 0 bases to trimming and J lost 2 bases; unmatched junction nucleotides: 1. Germline loops: CDR1 SGHDT, CDR2 YYEEEE. Once obtained from cultured CD4+ T cells, the DNA was sequenced using the Oncomine TCR Beta short-read assay. TCRdb reprocessed the PCR reads with MiXCR, giving one entry per CDR3 protein. This table has 10,000 to 15,000 distinct CDR3 sequences, around 30% appearing once. Sequences were obtained from cultured CD4+ T cells from blood. This receptor was identified in a human donor with COVID-19. The rearrangement links TRBV5-6 to TRBJ2-2; 10 bases agree with TRBD2. CDR3 loop: CASSLVAGGNTGELFF. The CDR3, as DNA: TGTGCCAGCAGCTTGGTAGCGGGGGGAAACACCGGGGAGCTGTTTTTT.